One sample yielded the 19 T cell receptor beta chains listed below, sequenced in a study of cytomegalovirus exposure and HLA in healthy donors. The PCR had 60 Vbeta and 13 Jbeta primers. Profiled with immunoSEQ multiplex PCR; TCRdb holds only in-frame clones, not every one. The listing contains over 100,000 clones. Sequences were obtained from PBMCs. The source is a man aged 40-55 years in good health and CMV-seropositive.

This rearrangement joins TRBV11-2 to TRBJ2-7, with 14 bases aligning to TRBD2. The CDR3 runs 17 residues. The junction had 10 bases not matched to a gene; V was cut back by 5 bases and J by 4 bases. Germline CDR1 and CDR2: SGHAT and FQNNGV. The CDR3: CASSRTGGLAGAYEQYF. DNA for the CDR3: TGTGCCAGCAGCCGAACGGGGGGACTAGCGGGAGCGTACGAGCAGTACTTC.

J is TRBJ2-2 and V is TRBV7-8; TRBD2 matches 9 bases. The CDR3 runs 16 residues. Germline trimming cut 5 bases from V and 5 bases from J; bases unmatched to any gene: 9. Germline CDR1 reads SGHVS; CDR2 reads FQNEAQ. The CDR3 DNA sequence: TGTGCCAGCAGCCCGCAGGCTGGACTAGCGACCGGGGAGCTGTTTTTT. Its translation: CASSPQAGLATGELFF.

The genes are TRBV9 and TRBJ2-5; 10 nucleotides align to TRBD2. Germline CDR1 is SGDLS and CDR2 is YYNGEE. Trimming cost V 0 bases and J 1 base; bases outside gene matches: 6. This CDR3 spans 17 amino acids. DNA for the CDR3: TGTGCCAGCAGCGTAGCTTCCCGGACTAGCGGCCAAGAGACCCAGTACTTC. Encoded protein: CASSVASRTSGQETQYF.

The chain uses TRBV6-1 and TRBJ2-3; 7 positions match TRBD2. CDR3 length equals 16 residues. Germline CDR1 MNHNS, CDR2 SASEGT. V trimming: 2 bases; J trimming: 0 bases; junction bases outside the gene matches: 5. The CDR3 nucleotides are TGTGCCAGCAGTGAATGGGAGGGTTGGAGCACAGATACGCAGTATTTT. Protein product: CASSEWEGWSTDTQYF.

In DNA form, the CDR3 reads TGTGCCAGCAGCCTTGACAGGGGAGGGTACGAGCAGTACTTC. It is translated as CASSLDRGGYEQYF. The chain uses TRBV14 and TRBJ2-7, with TRBD1 as a possible D gene (8 bases). The ends were cut back, 4 bases at V and 4 bases at J, with 14 bases in the middle. This CDR3 is 14 amino acids long. Germline V gene data show CDR1 as SGHDN and CDR2 as FVKESK.

The chain is built from TRBV28 and TRBJ1-1, with D tentatively TRBD1 (5 bases). Germline V CDR1 and CDR2: MDHEN, SYDVKM. The CDR3 totals 16 residues. V was trimmed by 3 bases and J by 0 bases, leaving 14 bases between them. The CDR3 nucleotides are TGTGCCAGCAGTTTTGGTGGGGGGGTAATGAACACTGAAGCTTTCTTT. This translates into CASSFGGGVMNTEAFF.

The chain combines TRBV29-1 with TRBJ1-1; possible D gene TRBD1, 5 bases. Trimming shortened V by 7 bases and J by 6 bases, and 18 bases separated the two germline ends. This CDR3 is built from 13 residues. Per germline, CDR1 SQVTM and CDR2 ANQGSEA. The CDR3 spells CSGKEEGTAEAFF. The CDR3 DNA reads TGCAGCGGAAAGGAGGAGGGGACGGCTGAAGCTTTCTTT.

This chain uses TRBV29-1 with TRBJ2-7, with D uncertain. V lost 4 bases, J lost 5 bases, and 9 bases lay in between. The CDR3 runs to 11 residues. The germline CDR1 and CDR2 sequences are SQVTM and ANQGSEA. The CDR3 loop is CSVGQVDEQYF. DNA of the CDR3: TGCAGCGTTGGGCAGGTTGACGAGCAGTACTTC.

J is TRBJ2-3 and V is TRBV27; 12 bases match TRBD2. The CDR3 extends over 15 amino acids. Germline V gene data show CDR1 as MNHEY and CDR2 as SMNVEV (reference sequence). V shed 8 bases, J shed 4 bases, and the junction held 7 bases outside the gene matches. The CDR3 loop is CASAGSSGGADTQYF. The CDR3, as DNA: TGTGCCAGCGCCGGGTCTAGCGGGGGGGCAGATACGCAGTATTTT.

This chain connects TRBV2 to TRBJ1-3; possible D gene TRBD1, 5 bases. The CDR3 is 13 residues long. Germline V gives CDR1 SNHLY, CDR2 FYNNEI. V was pared by 6 bases and J by 2 bases, with 8 bases between. CDR3 DNA sequence: TGTGCCAGCAGCCGGACACCTGGAAACACCATATATTTT. Translating it yields CASSRTPGNTIYF.

J is TRBJ2-1 and V is TRBV11-3, with TRBD2 matching 14 bases. The CDR3 contains 16 residues. The germline V gene has CDR1 SGHNT and CDR2 YENEEA. The trim removed 5 bases at V and 9 bases at J, leaving 9 bases unmatched. Here the CDR3 DNA reads TGTGCCAGCAGCCCTAGACTAGCGGGAGGGCCCGGTGAGCAGTTCTTC. Translating it yields CASSPRLAGGPGEQFF. Full variable domain (rest looked up from reference TRBV11-3 and TRBJ2-1): EAGVVQSPRYKIIEKKQPVAFWCNPISGHNTLYWYLQNLGQGPELLIRYENEEAVDDSQLPKDRFSAERLKGVDSTLKIQPAELGDSAVYLCASSPRLAGGPGEQFFGPGTRLTVL.

This chain links TRBV7-2 with TRBJ2-7; the match to TRBD2 covers 10 bases. Germline V gene data show CDR1 as SGHTA and CDR2 as FQGNSA. CDR3 length: 15 amino acids. V shed 4 bases and J 1 base; nucleotides not matched to a gene: 4. CDR3 loop: CASSSSSGSSYEQYF. CDR3 coding DNA: TGTGCCAGCAGCTCCTCTAGCGGGAGTTCCTACGAGCAGTACTTC. Looking up the rest from reference TRBV7-2 and TRBJ2-7 gives the full variable domain: GAGVSQSPSNKVTEKGKDVELRCDPISGHTALYWYRQSLGQGLEFLIYFQGNSAPDKSGLPSDRFSAERTGGSVSTLTIQRTQQEDSAVYLCASSSSSGSSYEQYFGPGTRLTVT.

The rearrangement links TRBV5-5 to TRBJ1-1, with D possibly matching TRBD1 (5 bases). The germline CDR1 and CDR2 sequences are SGHKS and YYEKEE (reference sequence). This CDR3 has 13 amino acids. Trimming took 6 bases from V and 4 from J, leaving 13 bases between them. CDR3 sequence reads: CASTQGAFTEAFF. The DNA of the CDR3 is TGTGCCAGCACCCAGGGTGCGTTCACTGAAGCTTTCTTT.

The V and J genes are TRBV6-5 and TRBJ2-2; 8 bases agree with TRBD1. V shed 5 bases and J 5 bases; nucleotides not matched to a gene: 4. The germline CDR1 and CDR2 sequences are MNHEY and SVGAGI. The CDR3 is 14 amino acids. The CDR3 sequence: CASSRTGLTGELFF. For the CDR3, the DNA is TGTGCCAGCAGTCGGACAGGGCTGACCGGGGAGCTGTTTTTT.

The genes are TRBV11-2 and TRBJ2-5, with TRBD2 identical over 7 bases. The germline gives CDR1 SGHAT, CDR2 FQNNGV. V was clipped by 8 bases and J by 4 bases; unmatched bases: 10. The CDR3 extends over 14 amino acids. CDR3 in amino acids: CASAATGGGETQYF. In nucleotides, the CDR3 is TGTGCCAGCGCCGCGACGGGGGGAGGAGAGACCCAGTACTTC.

The chain has TRBV9 and TRBJ1-1; D is ambiguous. Between the trimmed V and J ends, which lost 0 bases and 1 base, there was a span of 7 bases. CDR3 length: 14 amino acids. The germline CDR1 and CDR2 sequences are SGDLS and YYNGEE. CDR3 DNA: TGTGCCAGCAGCGTAGAGTCGGGGAACACTGAAGCTTTCTTT. Its translation: CASSVESGNTEAFF. The full variable domain, in which reference TRBV9 and TRBJ1-1 provide the parts outside the CDR3, is DSGVTQTPKHLITATGQRVTLRCSPRSGDLSVYWYQQSLDQGLQFLIQYYNGEERAKGNILERFSAQQFPDLHSELNLSSLELGDSALYFCASSVESGNTEAFFGQGTRLTVV.

The rearrangement links TRBV9 to TRBJ2-2, with D unclear. The V and J ends lost 4 bases and 4 bases respectively, with 17 bases between them. The CDR3 is 16 residues long. CDR1 SGDLS and CDR2 YYNGEE come from the germline V gene. This chain's CDR3 is CASSSSPIYSTGELFF. For the CDR3, the DNA is TGTGCCAGCAGCTCAAGTCCCATCTATAGCACCGGGGAGCTGTTTTTT.

The chain combines TRBV7-2 with TRBJ2-5; D not certain. Germline V lookup: CDR1 SGHTA, CDR2 FQGNSA. The V gene lost 4 bases and the J gene lost 8 bases, with 14 bases spanning the gap. This CDR3 has 13 residues. The CDR3: CASSSRSSQTQYF. The CDR3 DNA follows: TGTGCCAGCAGCTCTCGATCCAGTCAAACCCAGTACTTC. The full variable domain, rest sourced from reference TRBV7-2 and TRBJ2-5, is GAGVSQSPSNKVTEKGKDVELRCDPISGHTALYWYRQSLGQGLEFLIYFQGNSAPDKSGLPSDRFSAERTGGSVSTLTIQRTQQEDSAVYLCASSSRSSQTQYFGPGTRLLVL.

This chain joins TRBV29-1 and TRBJ2-3; perhaps TRBD2 as D (7 bases). The CDR3 extends over 15 amino acids. CDR1 is SQVTM and CDR2 is ANQGSEA in the germline V gene. Trimming removed 7 bases from V and 2 bases from J, with 19 bases in between. The DNA for the CDR3 is TGCAGCGCATTAGCGGGCAGGGGCCCCACAGATACGCAGTATTTT. It encodes CSALAGRGPTDTQYF.